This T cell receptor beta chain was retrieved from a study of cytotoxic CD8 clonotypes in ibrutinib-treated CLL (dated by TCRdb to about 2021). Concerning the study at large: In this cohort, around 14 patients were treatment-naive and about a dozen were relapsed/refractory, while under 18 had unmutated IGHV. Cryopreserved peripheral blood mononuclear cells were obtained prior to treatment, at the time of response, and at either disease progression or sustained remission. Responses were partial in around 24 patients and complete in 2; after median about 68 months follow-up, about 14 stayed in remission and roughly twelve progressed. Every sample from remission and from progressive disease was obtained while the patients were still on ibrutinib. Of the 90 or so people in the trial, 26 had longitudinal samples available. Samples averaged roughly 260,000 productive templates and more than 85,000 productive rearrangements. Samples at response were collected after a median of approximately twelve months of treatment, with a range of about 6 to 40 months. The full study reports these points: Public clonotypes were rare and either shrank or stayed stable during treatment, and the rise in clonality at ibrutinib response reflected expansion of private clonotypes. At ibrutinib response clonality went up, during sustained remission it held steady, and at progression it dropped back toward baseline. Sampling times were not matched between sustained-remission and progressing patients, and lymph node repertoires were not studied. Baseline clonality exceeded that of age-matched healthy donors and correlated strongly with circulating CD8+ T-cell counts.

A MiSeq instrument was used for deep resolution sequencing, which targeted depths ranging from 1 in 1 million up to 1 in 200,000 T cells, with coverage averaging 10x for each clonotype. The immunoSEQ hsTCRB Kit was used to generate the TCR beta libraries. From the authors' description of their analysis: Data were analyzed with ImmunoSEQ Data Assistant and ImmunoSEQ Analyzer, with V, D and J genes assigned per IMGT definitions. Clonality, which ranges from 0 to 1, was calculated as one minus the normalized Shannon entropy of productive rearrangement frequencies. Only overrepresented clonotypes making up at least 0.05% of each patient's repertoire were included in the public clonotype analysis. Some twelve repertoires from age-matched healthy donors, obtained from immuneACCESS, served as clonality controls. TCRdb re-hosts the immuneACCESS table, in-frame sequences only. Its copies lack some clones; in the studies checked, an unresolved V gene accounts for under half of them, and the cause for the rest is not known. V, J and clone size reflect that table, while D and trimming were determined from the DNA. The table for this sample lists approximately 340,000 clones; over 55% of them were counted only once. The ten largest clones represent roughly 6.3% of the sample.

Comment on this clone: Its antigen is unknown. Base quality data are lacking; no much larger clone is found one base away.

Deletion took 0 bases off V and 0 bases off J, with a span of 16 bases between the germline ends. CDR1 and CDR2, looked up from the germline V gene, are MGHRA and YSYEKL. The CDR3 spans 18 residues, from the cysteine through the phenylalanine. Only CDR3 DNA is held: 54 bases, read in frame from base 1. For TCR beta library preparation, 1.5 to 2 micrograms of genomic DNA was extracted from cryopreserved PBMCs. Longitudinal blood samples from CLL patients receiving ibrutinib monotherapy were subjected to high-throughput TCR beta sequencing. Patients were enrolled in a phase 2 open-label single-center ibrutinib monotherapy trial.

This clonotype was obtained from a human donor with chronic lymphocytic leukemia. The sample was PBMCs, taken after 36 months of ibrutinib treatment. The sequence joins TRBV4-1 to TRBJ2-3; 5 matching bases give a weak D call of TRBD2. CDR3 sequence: CASSQDLARRISTDTQYF. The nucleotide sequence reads TGCGCCAGCAGCCAAGATCTCGCTCGGAGGATTAGCACAGATACGCAGTATTTT.